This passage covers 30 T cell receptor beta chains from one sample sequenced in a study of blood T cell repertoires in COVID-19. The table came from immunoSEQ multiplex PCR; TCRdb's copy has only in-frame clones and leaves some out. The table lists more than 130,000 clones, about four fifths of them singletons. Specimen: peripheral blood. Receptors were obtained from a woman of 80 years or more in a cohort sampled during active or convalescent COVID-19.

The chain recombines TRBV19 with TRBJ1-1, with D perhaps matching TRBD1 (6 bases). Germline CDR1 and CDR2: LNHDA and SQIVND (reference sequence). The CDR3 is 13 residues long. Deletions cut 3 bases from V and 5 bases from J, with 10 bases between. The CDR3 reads CASSIVQGTEAFF. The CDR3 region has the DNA TGTGCCAGTAGTATCGTACAGGGAACTGAAGCTTTCTTT.

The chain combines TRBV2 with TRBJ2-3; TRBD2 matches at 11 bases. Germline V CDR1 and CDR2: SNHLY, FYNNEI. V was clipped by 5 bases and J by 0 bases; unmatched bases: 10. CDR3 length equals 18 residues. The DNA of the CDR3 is TGTGCCAGCAGTCCCGGGGAACTAGCGGGGGCGAGCACAGATACGCAGTATTTT. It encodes CASSPGELAGASTDTQYF.

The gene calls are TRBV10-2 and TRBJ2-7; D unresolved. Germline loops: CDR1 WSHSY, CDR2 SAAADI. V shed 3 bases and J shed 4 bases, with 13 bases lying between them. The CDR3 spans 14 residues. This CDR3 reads CASSDGYLQYEQYV. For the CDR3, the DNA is TGCGCCAGCAGTGACGGTTACTTACAGTACGAGCAGTACGTC.

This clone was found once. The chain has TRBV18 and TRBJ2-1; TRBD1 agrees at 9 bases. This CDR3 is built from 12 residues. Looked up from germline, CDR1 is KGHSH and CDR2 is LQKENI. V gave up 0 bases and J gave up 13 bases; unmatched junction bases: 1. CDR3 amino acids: CASSPPDRGQFF. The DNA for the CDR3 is TGTGCCAGCTCACCACCGGACAGGGGACAGTTCTTC.

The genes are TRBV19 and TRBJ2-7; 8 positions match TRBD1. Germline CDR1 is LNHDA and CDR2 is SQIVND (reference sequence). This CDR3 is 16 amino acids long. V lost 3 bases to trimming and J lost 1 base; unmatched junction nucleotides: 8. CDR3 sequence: CASSMKGQGESYEQYF. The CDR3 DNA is TGTGCCAGTAGTATGAAAGGACAGGGCGAATCCTACGAGCAGTACTTC.

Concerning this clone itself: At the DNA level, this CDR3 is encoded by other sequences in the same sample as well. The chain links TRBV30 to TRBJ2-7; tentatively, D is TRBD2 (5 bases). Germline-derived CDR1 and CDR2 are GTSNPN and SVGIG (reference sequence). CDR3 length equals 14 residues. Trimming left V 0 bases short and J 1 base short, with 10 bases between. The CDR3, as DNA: TGTGCCTGGAGTGTACTACGGGGTTCCTACGAGCAGTACTTC. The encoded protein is CAWSVLRGSYEQYF.

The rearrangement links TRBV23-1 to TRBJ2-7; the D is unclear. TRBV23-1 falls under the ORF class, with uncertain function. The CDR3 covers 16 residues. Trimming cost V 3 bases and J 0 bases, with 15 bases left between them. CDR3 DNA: TGCGCCAGCAGTCACCTGACACACCTGAGCTCCTACGAGCAGTACGTC. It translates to CASSHLTHLSSYEQYV.

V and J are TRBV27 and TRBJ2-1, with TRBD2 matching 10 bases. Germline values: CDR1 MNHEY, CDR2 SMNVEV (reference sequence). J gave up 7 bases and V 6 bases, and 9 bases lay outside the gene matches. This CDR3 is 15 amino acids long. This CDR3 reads CASRGTSAGANEQFF. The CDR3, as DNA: TGTGCCAGCAGAGGGACTAGCGCGGGAGCTAATGAGCAGTTCTTC.

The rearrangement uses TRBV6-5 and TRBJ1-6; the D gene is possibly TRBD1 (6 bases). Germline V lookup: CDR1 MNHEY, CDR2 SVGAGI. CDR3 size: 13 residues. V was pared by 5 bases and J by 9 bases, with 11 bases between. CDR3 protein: CASSPGQISPLHF. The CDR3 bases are TGTGCCAGCAGTCCTGGACAGATTTCACCCCTCCACTTT.

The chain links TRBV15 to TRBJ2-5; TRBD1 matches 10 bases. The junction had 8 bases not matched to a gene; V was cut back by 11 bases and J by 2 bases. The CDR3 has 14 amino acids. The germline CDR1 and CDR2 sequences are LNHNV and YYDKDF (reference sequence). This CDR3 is CAASQDRGQETQYF. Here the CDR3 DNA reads TGTGCCGCCTCCCAGGACAGGGGGCAAGAGACCCAGTACTTC.

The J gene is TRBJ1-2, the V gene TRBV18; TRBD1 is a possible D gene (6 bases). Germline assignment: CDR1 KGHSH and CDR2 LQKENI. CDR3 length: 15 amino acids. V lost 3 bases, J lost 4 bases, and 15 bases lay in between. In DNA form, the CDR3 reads TGTGCCAGCTCACCTTACGCCGACAGGATCTATGGCTACACCTTC. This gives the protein CASSPYADRIYGYTF.

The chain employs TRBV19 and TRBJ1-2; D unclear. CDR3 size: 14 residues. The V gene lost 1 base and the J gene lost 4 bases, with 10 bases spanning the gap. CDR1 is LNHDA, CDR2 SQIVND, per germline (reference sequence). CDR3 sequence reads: CASSIGRKIYGYTF. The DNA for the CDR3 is TGTGCCAGTAGTATAGGGCGGAAAATCTATGGCTACACCTTC.

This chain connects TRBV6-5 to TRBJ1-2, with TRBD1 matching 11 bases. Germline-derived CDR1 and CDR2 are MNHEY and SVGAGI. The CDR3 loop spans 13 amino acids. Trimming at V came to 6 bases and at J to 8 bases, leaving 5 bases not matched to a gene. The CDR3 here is CASSHGQGAGYTF. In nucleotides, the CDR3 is TGTGCCAGCAGCCACGGACAGGGGGCAGGCTACACCTTC.

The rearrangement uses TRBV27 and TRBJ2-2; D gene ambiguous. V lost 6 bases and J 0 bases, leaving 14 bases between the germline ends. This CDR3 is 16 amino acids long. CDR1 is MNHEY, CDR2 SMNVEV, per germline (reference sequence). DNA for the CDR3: TGTGCCAGCAGCCCCCAGACTCAAGCGAACACCGGGGAGCTGTTTTTT. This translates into CASSPQTQANTGELFF.

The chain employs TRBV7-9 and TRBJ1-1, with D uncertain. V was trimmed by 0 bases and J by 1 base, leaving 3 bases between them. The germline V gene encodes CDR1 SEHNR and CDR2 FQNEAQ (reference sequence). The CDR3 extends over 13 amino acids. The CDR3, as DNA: TGTGCCAGCAGCTTAGCCGGGAACACTGAAGCTTTCTTT. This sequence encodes CASSLAGNTEAFF.

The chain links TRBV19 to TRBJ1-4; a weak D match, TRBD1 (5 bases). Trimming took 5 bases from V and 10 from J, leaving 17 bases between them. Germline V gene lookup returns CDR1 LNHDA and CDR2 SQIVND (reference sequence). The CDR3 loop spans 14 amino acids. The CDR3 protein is CASSYGDSGGKLFF. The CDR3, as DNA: TGTGCCAGTAGTTATGGGGACTCGGGAGGAAAACTGTTTTTT.

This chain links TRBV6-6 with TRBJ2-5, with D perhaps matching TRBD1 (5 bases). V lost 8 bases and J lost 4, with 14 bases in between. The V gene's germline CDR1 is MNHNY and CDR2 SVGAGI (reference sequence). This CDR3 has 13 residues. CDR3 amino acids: CASGAEFRETQYF. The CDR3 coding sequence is TGTGCCAGCGGGGCCGAATTTCGAGAGACCCAGTACTTC.

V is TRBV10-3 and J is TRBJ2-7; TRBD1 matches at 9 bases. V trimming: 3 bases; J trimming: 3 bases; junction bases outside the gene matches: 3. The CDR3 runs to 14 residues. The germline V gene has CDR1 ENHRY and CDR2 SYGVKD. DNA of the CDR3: TGTGCCATCAGTGATTGGGGACAGGGCTACGAGCAGTACGTC. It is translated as CAISDWGQGYEQYV.

CDR3 amino acids: CASSFTAGARGDTQYF. The DNA for the CDR3 is TGTGCCAGCAGCTTTACGGCGGGGGCCCGGGGAGATACGCAGTATTTT. The rearrangement links TRBV7-2 to TRBJ2-3; tentative D call: TRBD2 (7 bases). The germline V and J ends were trimmed by 3 bases and 5 bases, with 18 bases remaining between them. CDR3 length: 16 amino acids. Germline V gene lookup returns CDR1 SGHTA and CDR2 FQGNSA.

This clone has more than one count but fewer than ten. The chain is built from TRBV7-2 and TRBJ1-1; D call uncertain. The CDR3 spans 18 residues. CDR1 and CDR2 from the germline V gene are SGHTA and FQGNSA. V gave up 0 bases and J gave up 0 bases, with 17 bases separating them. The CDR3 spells CASSLAWGTRRMNTEAFF. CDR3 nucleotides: TGTGCCAGCAGCTTAGCGTGGGGTACGCGGAGGATGAACACTGAAGCTTTCTTT.

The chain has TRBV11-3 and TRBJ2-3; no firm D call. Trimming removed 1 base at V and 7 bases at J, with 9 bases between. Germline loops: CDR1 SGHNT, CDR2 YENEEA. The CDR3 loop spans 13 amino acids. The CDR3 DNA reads TGTGCCAGCAGCTTAGGTCCAGCGAATACGCAGTATTTT. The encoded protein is CASSLGPANTQYF.

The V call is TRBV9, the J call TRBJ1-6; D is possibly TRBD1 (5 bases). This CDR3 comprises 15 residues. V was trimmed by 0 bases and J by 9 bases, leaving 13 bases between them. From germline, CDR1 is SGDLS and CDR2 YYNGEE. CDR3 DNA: TGTGCCAGCAGCGTAGATGGGGGGATAAGTTCACCCCTCCACTTT. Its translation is CASSVDGGISSPLHF.

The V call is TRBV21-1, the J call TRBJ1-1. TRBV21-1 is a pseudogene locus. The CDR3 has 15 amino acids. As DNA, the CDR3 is TGTGCCAGCAGCAAACCTCCACTAATGAACACTGAAGCTTTCTTT. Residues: CASSKPPLMNTEAFF.

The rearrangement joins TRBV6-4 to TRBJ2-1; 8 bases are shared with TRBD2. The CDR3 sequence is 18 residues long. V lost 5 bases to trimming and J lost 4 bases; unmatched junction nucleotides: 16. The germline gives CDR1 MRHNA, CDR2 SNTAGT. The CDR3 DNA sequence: TGTGCCAGCAGTCTCTCCGGGAGGGCCGATACCTTATACAATGAGCAGTTCTTC. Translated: CASSLSGRADTLYNEQFF.

The CDR3 coding sequence is TGTGCCAGCAGCATCCGGACTAGCGGGGGGTCTGATACGCAGTATTTT. This sequence encodes CASSIRTSGGSDTQYF. This chain links TRBV7-2 with TRBJ2-3, with TRBD2 matching over 14 bases. The J segment lost 6 bases and the V segment lost 5 bases, leaving 7 bases of the junction unmatched. The CDR3 covers 16 residues. Germline CDR1 SGHTA, CDR2 FQGNSA.

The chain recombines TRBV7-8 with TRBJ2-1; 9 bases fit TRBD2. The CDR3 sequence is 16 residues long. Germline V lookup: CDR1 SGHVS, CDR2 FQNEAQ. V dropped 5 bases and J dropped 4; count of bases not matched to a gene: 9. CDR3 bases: TGTGCCAGCAGCCTAGTTAGCGGGGGCATTTACAATGAGCAGTTCTTC. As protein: CASSLVSGGIYNEQFF.

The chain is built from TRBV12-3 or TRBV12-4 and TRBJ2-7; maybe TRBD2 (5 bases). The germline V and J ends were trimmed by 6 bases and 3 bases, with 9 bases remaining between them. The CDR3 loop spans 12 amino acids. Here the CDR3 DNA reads TGTGCCAGCAGCCGTACTAGCTACGAGCAGTACTTC. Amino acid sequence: CASSRTSYEQYF.

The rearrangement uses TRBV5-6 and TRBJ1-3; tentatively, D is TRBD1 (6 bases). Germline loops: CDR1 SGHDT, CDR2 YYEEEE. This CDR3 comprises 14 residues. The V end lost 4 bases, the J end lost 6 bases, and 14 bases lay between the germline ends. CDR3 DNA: TGTGCCAGCAGCCACTACAGGGTAGAAAACACCATATATTTT. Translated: CASSHYRVENTIYF. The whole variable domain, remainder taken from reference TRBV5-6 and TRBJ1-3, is DAGVTQSPTHLIKTRGQQVTLRCSPKSGHDTVSWYQQALGQGPQFIFQYYEEEERQRGNFPDRFSGHQFPNYSSELNVNALLLGDSALYLCASSHYRVENTIYFGEGSWLTVV.

This CDR3 is CASSVELAGGLTDTQYF. In nucleotides, the CDR3 is TGTGCCAGCAGCGTAGAACTAGCGGGGGGCCTCACAGATACGCAGTATTTT. The genes are TRBV9 and TRBJ2-3; 12 nucleotides align to TRBD2. Germline V CDR1 and CDR2: SGDLS, YYNGEE. The J segment lost 2 bases and the V segment lost 0 bases, leaving 4 bases of the junction unmatched. The CDR3 is 17 residues long.

The DNA for the CDR3 is TGTGCCAGCAGCTTACGGACTAGCGGGGTCGGTGTCGGGGAGCTGTTTTTT. Protein product: CASSLRTSGVGVGELFF. The gene calls are TRBV7-2 and TRBJ2-2; TRBD2 agrees at 12 bases. The CDR3 loop spans 17 amino acids. V lost 2 bases to trimming and J lost 7 bases; unmatched junction nucleotides: 8. Looked up from germline, CDR1 is SGHTA and CDR2 is FQGNSA. Variable domain in full (rest from reference TRBV7-2 and TRBJ2-2): GAGVSQSPSNKVTEKGKDVELRCDPISGHTALYWYRQSLGQGLEFLIYFQGNSAPDKSGLPSDRFSAERTGGSVSTLTIQRTQQEDSAVYLCASSLRTSGVGVGELFFGEGSRLTVL.